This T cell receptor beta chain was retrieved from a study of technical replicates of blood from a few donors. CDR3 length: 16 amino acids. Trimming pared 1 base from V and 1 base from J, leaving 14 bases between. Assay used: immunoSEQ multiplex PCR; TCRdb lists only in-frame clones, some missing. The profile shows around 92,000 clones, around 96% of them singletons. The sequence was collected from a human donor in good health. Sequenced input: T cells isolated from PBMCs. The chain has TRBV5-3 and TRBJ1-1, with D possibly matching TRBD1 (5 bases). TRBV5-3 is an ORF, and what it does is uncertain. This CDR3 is CARSLMGGTENTEAFF. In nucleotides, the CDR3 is TGTGCCAGAAGCTTGATGGGGGGGACGGAGAACACTGAAGCTTTCTTT.